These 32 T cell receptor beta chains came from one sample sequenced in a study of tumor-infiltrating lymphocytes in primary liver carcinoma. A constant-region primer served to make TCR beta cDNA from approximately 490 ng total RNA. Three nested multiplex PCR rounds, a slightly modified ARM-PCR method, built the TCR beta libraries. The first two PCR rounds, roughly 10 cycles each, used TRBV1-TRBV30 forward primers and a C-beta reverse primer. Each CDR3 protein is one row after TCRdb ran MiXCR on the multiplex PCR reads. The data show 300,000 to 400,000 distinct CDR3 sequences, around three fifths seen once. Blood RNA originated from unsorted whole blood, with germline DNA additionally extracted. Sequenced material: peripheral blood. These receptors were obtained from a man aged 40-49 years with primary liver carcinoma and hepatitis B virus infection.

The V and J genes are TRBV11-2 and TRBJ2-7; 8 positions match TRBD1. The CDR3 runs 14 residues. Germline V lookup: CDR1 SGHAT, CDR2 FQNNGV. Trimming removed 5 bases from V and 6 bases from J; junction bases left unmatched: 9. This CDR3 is CASSRTGMACEQYF. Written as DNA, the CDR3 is TGTGCCAGCAGCCGGACAGGGATGGCTTGCGAGCAGTACTTC.

CDR3 residues: CASSLMRGPYEQYF. In DNA form, the CDR3 reads TGTGCCAGCAGCTTAATGAGGGGGCCGTACGAGCAGTACTTC. This chain uses TRBV11-2 with TRBJ2-7; 7 bases align to TRBD1. Germline CDR1 and CDR2: SGHAT and FQNNGV. The CDR3 length is 14 residues. The V segment lost 2 bases and the J segment 4 bases; nucleotides outside the gene matches: 5. Filled out from reference TRBV11-2 and TRBJ2-7, the complete variable domain reads EAGVAQSPRYKIIEKRQSVAFWCNPISGHATLYWYQQILGQGPKLLIQFQNNGVVDDSQLPKDRFSAERLKGVDSTLKIQPAKLEDSAVYLCASSLMRGPYEQYFGPGTRLTVT.

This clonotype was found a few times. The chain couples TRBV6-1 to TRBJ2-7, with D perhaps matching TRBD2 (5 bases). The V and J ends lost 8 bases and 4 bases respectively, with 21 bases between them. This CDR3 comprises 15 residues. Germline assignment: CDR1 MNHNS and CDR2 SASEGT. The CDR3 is CASPDGTGGYYEQYF. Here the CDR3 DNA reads TGTGCCAGCCCCGATGGAACGGGCGGGTATTACGAGCAGTACTTC.

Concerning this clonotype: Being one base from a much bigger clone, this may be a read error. The CDR3 here is CASSLGTCKDNEQFF. The CDR3 DNA is TGTGCCAGCAGCTTAGGAACTTGCAAAGACAATGAGCAGTTCTTC. This chain links TRBV5-4 with TRBJ2-1; D ambiguous. Trimming left V 2 bases short and J 5 bases short, with 14 bases between. Germline assignment: CDR1 SGHNT and CDR2 YYREEE (reference sequence). This CDR3 is built from 15 residues.

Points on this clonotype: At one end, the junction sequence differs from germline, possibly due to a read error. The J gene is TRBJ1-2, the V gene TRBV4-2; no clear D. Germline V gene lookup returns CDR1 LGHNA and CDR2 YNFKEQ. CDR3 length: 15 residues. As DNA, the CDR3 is TGTGCCAGCCGCCAACGGCCCAGTGGGAACTATGGCTACACCTTC. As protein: CASRQRPSGNYGYTF.

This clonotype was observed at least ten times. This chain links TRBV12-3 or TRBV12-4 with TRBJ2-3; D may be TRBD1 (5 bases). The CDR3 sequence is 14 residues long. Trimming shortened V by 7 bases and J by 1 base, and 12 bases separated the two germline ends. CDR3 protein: CASTLTERTDTQYF. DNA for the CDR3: TGTGCCAGCACCTTGACAGAGCGCACAGATACGCAGTATTTT.

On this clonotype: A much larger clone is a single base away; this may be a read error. The CDR3 bases are TGTGCCAGCACCCATTTTCCGGGTCTCACCCGATACGAGCAGTACTTC. Residues: CASTHFPGLTRYEQYF. The chain employs TRBV6-2 or TRBV6-3 and TRBJ2-7; D not resolved. Germline loops: CDR1 MNHEY, CDR2 SVGEGT. This CDR3 has 16 amino acids. V was shortened by 7 bases and J by 4 bases, with 23 bases between the two germline ends.

CDR3 residues: CAISARGQGDHNEQFF. The CDR3 DNA sequence: TGTGCCATCAGCGCACGTGGGCAGGGGGACCACAATGAGCAGTTCTTC. The chain carries TRBV10-3 and TRBJ2-1, with TRBD1 matching 7 bases. This CDR3 is 16 amino acids long. Trimming removed 6 bases from V and 5 bases from J; junction bases left unmatched: 13. CDR1 ENHRY and CDR2 SYGVKD come from the germline V gene.

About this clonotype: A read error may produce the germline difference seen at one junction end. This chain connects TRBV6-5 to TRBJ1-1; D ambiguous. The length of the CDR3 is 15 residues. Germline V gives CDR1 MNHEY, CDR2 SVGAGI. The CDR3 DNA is TGTGCCAGCAATTACTCGAGGCCACAGAACACTGAAGCTCTCTTT. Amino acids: CASNYSRPQNTEALF.

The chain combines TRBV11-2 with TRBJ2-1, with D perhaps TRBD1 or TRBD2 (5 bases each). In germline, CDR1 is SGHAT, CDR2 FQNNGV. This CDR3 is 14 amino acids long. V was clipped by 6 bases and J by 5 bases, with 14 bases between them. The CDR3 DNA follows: TGTGCCAGCAGTTTACCGGGGCACAACAATGAGCAGTTCTTC. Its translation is CASSLPGHNNEQFF.

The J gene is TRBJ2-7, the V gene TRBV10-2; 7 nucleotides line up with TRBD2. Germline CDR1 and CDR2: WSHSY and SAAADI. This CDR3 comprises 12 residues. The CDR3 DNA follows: TGCACCACCTTGGGAGGGTCCTACGAGCAGTACTTC. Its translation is CTTLGGSYEQYF.

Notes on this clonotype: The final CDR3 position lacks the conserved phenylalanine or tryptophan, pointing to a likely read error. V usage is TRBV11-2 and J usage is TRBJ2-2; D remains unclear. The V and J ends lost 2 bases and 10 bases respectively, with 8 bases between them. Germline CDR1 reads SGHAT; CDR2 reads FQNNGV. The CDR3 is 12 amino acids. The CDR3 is CASSLHDEELFL. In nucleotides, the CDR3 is TGTGCCAGCAGCTTACATGACGAGGAGCTGTTTCTT.

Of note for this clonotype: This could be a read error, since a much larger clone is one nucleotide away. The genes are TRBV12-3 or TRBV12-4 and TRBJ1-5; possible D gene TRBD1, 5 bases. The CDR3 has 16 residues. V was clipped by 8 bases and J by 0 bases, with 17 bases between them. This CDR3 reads CASGPVGGISNQPQHF. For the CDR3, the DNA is TGTGCCAGCGGCCCCGTGGGGGGGATTAGCAATCAGCCCCAGCATTTT.

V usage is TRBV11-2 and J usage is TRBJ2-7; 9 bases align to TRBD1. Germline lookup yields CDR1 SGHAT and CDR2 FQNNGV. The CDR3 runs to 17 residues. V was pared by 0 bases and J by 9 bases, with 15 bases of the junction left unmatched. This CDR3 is CASSLDGTGRILSVQYF. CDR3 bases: TGTGCCAGCAGCTTAGATGGGACAGGGCGCATACTTTCCGTGCAGTACTTC.

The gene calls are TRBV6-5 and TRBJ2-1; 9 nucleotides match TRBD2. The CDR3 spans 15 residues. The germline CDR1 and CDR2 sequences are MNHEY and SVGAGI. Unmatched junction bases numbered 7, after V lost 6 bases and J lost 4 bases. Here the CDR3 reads CASSPTSGGYNEQFF. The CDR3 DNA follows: TGTGCCAGCAGCCCGACTAGCGGAGGTTACAATGAGCAGTTCTTC.

The CDR3 nucleotides are TGTACCACAGGACAGGGGGCCTACAATGAGCAGTTCTTC. This encodes CTTGQGAYNEQFF. The V gene is TRBV10-3, the J gene TRBJ2-1; 10 nucleotides align to TRBD1. Germline CDR1 ENHRY, CDR2 SYGVKD. CDR3 length: 13 amino acids.

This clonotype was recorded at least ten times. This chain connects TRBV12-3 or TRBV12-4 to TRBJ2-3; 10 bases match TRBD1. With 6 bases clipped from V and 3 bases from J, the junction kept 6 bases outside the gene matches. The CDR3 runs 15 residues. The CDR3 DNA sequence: TGTGCCAGCAGCCCGACAGGGGGCAGGACAGATACGCAGTATTTT. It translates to CASSPTGGRTDTQYF.

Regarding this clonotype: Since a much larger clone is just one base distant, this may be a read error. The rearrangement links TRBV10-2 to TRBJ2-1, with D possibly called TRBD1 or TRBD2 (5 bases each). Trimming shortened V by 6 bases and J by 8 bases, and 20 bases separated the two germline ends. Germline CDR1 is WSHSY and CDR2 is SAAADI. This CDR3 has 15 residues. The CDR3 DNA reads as TGCGCCAGCAGCATGGTACTGGGGGTAATGGATGAGCAGTTCTTC. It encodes CASSMVLGVMDEQFF.

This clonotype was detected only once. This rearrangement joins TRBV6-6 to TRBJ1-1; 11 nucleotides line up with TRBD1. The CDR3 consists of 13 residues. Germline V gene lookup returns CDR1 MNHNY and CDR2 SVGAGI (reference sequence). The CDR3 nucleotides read TGTGCTAGTAGGACAGGGGGCGCGAATGAAGCTTTCTTT. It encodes CASRTGGANEAFF.

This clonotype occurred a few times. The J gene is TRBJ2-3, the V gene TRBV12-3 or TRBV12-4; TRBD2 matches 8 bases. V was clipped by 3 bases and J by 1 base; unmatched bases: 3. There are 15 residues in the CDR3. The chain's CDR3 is CASSFSAGGTDTQYF. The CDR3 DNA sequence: TGTGCCAGCAGTTTCTCAGCGGGAGGCACAGATACGCAGTATTTT.

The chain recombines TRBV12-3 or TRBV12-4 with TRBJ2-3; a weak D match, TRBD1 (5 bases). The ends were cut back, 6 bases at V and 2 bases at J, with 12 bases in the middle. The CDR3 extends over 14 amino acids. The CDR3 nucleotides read TGTGCCAGCAGCTTCGGACACTCCACAGATACGCAGTATTTT. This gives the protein CASSFGHSTDTQYF.

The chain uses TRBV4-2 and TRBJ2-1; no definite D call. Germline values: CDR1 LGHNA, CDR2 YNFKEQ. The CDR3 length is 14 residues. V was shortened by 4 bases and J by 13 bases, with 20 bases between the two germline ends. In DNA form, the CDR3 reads TGTGCCAGCAGCCTAGGGCACAGTGACAATTACCAGTTCTTC. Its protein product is CASSLGHSDNYQFF.

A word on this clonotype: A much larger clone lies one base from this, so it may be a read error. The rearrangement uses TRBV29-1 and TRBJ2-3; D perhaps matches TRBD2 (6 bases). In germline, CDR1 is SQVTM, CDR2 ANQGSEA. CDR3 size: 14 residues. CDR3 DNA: TGCAACGTTGCGGATTTAGGGAGGACAGATACGCAGTATTTT. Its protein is CNVADLGRTDTQYF.

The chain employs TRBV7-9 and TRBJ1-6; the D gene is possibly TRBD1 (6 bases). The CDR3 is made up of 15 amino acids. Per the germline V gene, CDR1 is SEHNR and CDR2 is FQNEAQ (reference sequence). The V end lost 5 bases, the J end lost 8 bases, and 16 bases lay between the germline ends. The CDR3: CASSRQASSDSPLHF. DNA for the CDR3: TGTGCCAGCAGCAGACAGGCTTCCTCTGATTCACCCCTCCACTTT.

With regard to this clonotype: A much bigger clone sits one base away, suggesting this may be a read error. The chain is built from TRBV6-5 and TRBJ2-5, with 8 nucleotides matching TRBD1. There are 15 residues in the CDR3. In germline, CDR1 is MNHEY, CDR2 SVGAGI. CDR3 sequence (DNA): TGTGCCAGCAGTCCATCAGGGGGCGCGGCGGAGATCCAGTACTTC. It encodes CASSPSGGAAEIQYF.

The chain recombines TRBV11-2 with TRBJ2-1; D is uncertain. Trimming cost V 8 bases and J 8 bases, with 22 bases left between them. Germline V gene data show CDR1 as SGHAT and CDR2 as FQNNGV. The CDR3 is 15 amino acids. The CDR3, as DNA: TGTGCCAGCGACTTACTTCGGACCTCGCGGTATGAGCAGTTCTTC. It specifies CASDLLRTSRYEQFF.

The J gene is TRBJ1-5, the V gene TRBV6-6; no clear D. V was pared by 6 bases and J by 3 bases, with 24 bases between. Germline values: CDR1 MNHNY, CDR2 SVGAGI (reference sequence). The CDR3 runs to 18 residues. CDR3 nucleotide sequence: TGTGCCAGCAGCCAATTCCCGGGAGTTGGTGATATCAATCAGCCCCAGCATTTT. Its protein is CASSQFPGVGDINQPQHF.

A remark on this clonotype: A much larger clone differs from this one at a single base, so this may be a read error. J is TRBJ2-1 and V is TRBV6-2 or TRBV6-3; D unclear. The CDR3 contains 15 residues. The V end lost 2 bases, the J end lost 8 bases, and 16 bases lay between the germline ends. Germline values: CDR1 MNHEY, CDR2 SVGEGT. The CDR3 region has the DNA TGTGCCAGCAGTTACAGGCTCGTGGGTGGCGATGAGCAGTTCTTC. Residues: CASSYRLVGGDEQFF.

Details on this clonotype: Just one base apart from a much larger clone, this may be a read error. CDR3 coding DNA: TGTGCCAGCAGTAGAACCTCAGGGGGCCCATTCGAGGGCAATCAGGCCCAGCATTTT. Translation gives CASSRTSGGPFEGNQAQHF. J is TRBJ1-5 and V is TRBV6-2 or TRBV6-3, with TRBD1 identical over 8 bases. The germline V gene encodes CDR1 MNHEY and CDR2 SVGEGT. CDR3 size: 19 residues.

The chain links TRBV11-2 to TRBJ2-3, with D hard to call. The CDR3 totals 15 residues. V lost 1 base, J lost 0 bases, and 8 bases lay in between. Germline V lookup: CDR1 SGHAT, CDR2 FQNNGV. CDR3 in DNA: TGTGCCAGCAGCTTAGGAGGCCTTAGCACAGATACGCAGTATTTT. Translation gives CASSLGGLSTDTQYF.

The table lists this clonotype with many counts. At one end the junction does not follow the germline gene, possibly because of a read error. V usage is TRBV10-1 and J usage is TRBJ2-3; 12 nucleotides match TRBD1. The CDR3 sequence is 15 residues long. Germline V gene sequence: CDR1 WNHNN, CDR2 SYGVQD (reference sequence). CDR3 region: CASSLGQGASDTQYF. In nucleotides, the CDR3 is TGTGCCAGCAGCTTGGGACAGGGGGCGAGTGATACGCAGTATTTT.

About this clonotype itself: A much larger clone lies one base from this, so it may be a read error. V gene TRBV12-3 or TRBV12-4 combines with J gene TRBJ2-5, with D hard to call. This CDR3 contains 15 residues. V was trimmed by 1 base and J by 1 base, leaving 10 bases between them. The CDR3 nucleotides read TGTGCCAGCAGTTTAGAAGGGCCAGGCCAAGAGACCCAGTACTTC. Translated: CASSLEGPGQETQYF.